Detailed here is one T cell receptor (beta chain). Random hexamers were used to reverse transcribe roughly 0.5 to 1 ug of RNA. Amplification of TCR beta CDR3 was carried out by immunoSEQ multiplex PCR, which covered 54 Vbeta and 13 Jbeta segments. TCRdb passed the immunoSEQ multiplex PCR reads through MiXCR, listing each CDR3 protein once. The sample has roughly 400,000 distinct CDR3 sequences, 85% seen once; the top ten hold about 0.1%. The source of the sample is a study of CD8 T cells in Susac syndrome. The authors sequenced TCR beta from blood CD8+ and CD4+ T cells. It was negative isolation that provided the CD8+ and CD4+ T cells, whereas TEMRA cells were enriched by FACS. The V and J ends lost 1 base and 3 bases respectively, with 9 bases between them. Germline V lookup: CDR1 SQVTM, CDR2 ANQGSEA. This CDR3 region has 13 residues.

The TCR sequence derives from a human donor with multiple sclerosis. The chain couples TRBV29-1 to TRBJ1-2; D not certain. Sequenced material: CD8+ T cells from PBMCs. This CDR3 reads CSVEGGPYYGYTF. The DNA of the CDR3 is TGCAGCGTTGAAGGAGGACCCTACTATGGCTACACCTTC.